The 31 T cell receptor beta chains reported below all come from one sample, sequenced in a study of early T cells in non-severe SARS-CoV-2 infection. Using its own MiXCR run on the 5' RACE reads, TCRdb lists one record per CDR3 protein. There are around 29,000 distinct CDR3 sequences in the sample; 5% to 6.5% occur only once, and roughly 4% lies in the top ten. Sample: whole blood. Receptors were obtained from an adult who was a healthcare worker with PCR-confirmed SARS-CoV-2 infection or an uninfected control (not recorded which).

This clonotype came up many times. DNA of the CDR3: TGTGCCACCAGTGATTTGGGGGATACAGGGGCGAACTATGGCTACACCTTC. Protein sequence: CATSDLGDTGANYGYTF. V gene TRBV24-1 combines with J gene TRBJ1-2, with 7 bases fitting TRBD1. This CDR3 comprises 17 residues. J gave up 2 bases and V 0 bases, and 8 bases lay outside the gene matches. Germline CDR1 and CDR2: KGHDR and SFDVKD.

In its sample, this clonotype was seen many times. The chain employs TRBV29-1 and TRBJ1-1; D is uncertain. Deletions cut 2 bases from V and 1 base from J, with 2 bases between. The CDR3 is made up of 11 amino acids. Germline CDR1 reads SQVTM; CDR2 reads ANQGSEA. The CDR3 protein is CSVEQNTEAFF. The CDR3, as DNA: TGCAGCGTTGAACAGAACACTGAAGCTTTCTTT. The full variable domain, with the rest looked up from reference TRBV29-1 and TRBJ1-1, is SAVISQKPSRDICQRGTSLTIQCQVDSQVTMMFWYRQQPGQSLTLIATANQGSEATYESGFVIDKFPISRPNLTFSTLTVSNMSPEDSSIYLCSVEQNTEAFFGQGTRLTVV.

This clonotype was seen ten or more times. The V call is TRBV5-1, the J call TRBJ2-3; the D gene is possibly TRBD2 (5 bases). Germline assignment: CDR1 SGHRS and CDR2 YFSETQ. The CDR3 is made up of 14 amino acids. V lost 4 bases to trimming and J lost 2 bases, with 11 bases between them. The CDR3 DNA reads TGCGCCAGCAGCAACCGGGGTCCCACAGATACGCAGTATTTT. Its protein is CASSNRGPTDTQYF.

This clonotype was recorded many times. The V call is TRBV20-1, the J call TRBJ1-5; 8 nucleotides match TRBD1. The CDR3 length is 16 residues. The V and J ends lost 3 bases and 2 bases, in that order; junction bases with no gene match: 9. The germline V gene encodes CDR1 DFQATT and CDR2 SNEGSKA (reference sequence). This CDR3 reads CSASWIPTGGNQPQHF. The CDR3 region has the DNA TGCAGTGCTAGTTGGATCCCGACAGGGGGCAATCAGCCCCAGCATTTT.

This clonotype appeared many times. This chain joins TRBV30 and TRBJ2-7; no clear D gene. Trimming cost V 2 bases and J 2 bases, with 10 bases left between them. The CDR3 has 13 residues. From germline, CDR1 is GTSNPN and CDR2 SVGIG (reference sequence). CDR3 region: CAWSQDIAYEQYF. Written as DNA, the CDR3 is TGTGCCTGGAGTCAGGATATCGCCTACGAGCAGTACTTC.

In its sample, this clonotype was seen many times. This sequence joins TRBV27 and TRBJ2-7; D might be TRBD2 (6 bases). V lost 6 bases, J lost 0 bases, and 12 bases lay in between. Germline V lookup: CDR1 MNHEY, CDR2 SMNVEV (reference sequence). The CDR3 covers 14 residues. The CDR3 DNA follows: TGTGCCAGCAGCTTTAGCGGTCCCTCCTACGAGCAGTACTTC. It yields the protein CASSFSGPSYEQYF.

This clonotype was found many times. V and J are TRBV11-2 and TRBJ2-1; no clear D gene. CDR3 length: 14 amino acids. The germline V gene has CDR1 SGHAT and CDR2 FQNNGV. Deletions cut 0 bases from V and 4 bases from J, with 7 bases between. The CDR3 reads CASSLDIVYNEQFF. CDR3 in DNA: TGTGCCAGCAGCTTAGATATCGTTTACAATGAGCAGTTCTTC.

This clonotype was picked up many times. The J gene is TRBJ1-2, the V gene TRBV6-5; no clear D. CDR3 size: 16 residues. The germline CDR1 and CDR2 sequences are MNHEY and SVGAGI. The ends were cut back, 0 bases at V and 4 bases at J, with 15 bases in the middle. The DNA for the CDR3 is TGTGCCAGCAGTTACTCTGGAGTCACACTTGGCTATGGCTACACCTTC. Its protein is CASSYSGVTLGYGYTF.

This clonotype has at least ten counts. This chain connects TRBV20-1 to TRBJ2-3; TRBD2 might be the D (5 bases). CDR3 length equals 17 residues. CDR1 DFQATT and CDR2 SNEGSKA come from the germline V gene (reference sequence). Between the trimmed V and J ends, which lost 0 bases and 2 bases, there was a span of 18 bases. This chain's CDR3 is CSARDRERFTSTDTQYF. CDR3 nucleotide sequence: TGCAGTGCTAGAGATCGAGAGCGGTTCACTTCCACAGATACGCAGTATTTT.

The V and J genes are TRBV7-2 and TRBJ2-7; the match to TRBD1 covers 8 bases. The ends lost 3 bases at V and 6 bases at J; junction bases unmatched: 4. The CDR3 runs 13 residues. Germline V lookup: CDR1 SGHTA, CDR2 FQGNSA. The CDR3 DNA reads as TGTGCCAGCAGCTTTGTCGGGACAGGCGAGCAGTACTTC. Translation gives CASSFVGTGEQYF.

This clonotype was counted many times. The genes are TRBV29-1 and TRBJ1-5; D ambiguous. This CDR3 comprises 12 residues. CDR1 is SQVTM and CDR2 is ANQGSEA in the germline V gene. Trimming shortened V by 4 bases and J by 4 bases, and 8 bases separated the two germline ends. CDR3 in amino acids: CSVASSNQPQHF. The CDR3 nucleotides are TGCAGCGTTGCGAGTAGTAATCAGCCCCAGCATTTT.

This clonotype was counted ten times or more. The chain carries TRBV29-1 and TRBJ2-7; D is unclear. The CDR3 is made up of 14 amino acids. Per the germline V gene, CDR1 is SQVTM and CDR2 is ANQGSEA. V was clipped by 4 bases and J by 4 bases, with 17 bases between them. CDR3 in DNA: TGCAGCGTTGGTGGCTCGGTGGAGCGTTACGAGCAGTACTTC. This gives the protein CSVGGSVERYEQYF.

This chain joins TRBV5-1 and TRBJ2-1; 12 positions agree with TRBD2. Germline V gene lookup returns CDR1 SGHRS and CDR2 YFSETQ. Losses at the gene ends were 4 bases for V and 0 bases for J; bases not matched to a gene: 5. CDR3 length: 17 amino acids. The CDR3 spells CASSGGLAGPSYNEQFF. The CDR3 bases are TGCGCCAGCAGCGGGGGACTAGCGGGCCCCTCCTACAATGAGCAGTTCTTC.

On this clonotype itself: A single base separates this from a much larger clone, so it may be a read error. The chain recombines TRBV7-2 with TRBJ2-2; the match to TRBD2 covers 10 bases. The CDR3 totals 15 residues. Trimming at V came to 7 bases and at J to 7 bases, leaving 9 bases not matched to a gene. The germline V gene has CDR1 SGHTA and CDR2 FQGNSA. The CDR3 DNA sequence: TGTGCCAGCAACAAAACTAGCGGGAAGGGCGGGGAGCTGTTTTTT. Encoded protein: CASNKTSGKGGELFF.

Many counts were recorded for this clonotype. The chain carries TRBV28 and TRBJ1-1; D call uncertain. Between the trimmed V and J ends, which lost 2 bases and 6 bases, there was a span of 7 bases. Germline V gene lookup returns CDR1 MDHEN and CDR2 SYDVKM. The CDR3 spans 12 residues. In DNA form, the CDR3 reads TGTGCCAGCAGTTTACGCCCCGCTGAAGCTTTCTTT. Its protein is CASSLRPAEAFF.

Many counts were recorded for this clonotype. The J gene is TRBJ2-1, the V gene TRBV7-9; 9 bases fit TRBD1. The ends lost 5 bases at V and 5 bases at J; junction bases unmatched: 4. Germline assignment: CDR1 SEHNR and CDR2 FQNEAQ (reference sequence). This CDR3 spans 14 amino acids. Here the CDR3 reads CASSRTGENNEQFF. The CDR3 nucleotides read TGTGCCAGCAGCCGGACAGGGGAAAACAATGAGCAGTTCTTC.

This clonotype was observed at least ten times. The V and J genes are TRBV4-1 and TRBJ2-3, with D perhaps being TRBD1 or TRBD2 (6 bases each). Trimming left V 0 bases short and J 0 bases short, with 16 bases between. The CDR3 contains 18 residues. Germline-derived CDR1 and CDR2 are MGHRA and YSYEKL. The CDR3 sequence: CASSQDRGGQASTDTQYF. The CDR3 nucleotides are TGCGCCAGCAGCCAAGATCGTGGGGGGCAGGCTAGCACAGATACGCAGTATTTT.

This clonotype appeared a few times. The CDR3 spells CASSLGSREQFF. CDR3 DNA sequence: TGTGCCAGCAGCTTAGGTAGCCGGGAGCAGTTCTTC. The rearrangement joins TRBV7-8 to TRBJ2-1; D gene unclear. The V gene lost 1 base and the J gene lost 10 bases, with 8 bases spanning the gap. Germline V lookup: CDR1 SGHVS, CDR2 FQNEAQ. CDR3 length: 12 amino acids.

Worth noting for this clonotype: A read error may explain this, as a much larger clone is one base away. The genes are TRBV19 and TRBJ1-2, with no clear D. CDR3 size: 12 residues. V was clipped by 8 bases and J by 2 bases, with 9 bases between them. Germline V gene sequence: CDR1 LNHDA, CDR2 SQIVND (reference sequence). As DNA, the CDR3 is TGTGCCAGTTGTAGGATCAACTATGGCTACACCTTC. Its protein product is CASCRINYGYTF.

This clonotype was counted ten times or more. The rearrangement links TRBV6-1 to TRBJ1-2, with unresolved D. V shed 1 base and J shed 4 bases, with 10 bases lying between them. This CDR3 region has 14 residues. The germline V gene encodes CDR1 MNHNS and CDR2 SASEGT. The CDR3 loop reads CASSEDRFAYGYTF. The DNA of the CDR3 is TGTGCCAGCAGTGAAGACAGATTCGCCTATGGCTACACCTTC.

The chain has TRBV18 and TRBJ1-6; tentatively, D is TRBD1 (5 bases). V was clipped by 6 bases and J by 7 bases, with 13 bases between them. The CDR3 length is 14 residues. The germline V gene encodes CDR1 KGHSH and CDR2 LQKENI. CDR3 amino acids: CASSPGLTNSPLHF. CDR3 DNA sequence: TGTGCCAGCTCCCCGGGACTAACAAATTCACCCCTCCACTTT.

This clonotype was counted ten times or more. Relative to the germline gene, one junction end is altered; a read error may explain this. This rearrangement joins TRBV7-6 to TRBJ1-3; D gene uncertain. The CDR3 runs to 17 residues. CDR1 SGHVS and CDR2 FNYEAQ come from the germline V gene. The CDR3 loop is CASSLAPSRSSGNTIYF. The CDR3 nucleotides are TGTGCCAGCAGCCTAGCGCCTAGCCGAAGCTCTGGAAACACCATATATTTT. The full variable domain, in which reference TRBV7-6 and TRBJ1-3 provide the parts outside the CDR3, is GAGVSQSPRYKVTKRGQDVALRCDPISGHVSLYWYRQALGQGPEFLTYFNYEAQQDKSGLPNDRFSAERPEGSISTLTIQRTEQRDSAMYRCASSLAPSRSSGNTIYFGEGSWLTVV.

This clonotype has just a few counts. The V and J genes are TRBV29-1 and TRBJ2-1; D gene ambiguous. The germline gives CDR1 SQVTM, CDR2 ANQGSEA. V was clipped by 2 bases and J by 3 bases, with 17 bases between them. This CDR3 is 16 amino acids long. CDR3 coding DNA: TGCAGCGTTGAATCCCTTTGGAATAAGGGCTACAATGAGCAGTTCTTC. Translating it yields CSVESLWNKGYNEQFF.

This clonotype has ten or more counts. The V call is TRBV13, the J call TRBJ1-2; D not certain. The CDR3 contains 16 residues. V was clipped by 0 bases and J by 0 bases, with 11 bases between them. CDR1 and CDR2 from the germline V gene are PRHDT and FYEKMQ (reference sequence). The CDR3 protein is CASSLGFRPSNYGYTF. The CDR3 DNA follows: TGTGCCAGCAGCTTAGGTTTCCGGCCCTCTAACTATGGCTACACCTTC.

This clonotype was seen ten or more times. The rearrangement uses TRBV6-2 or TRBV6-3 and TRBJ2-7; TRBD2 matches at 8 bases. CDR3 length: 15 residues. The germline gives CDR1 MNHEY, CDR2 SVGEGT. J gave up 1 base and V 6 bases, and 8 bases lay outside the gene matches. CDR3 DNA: TGTGCCAGCAGCAAACCGACTAGCGCTTCCTACGAGCAGTACTTC. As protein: CASSKPTSASYEQYF.

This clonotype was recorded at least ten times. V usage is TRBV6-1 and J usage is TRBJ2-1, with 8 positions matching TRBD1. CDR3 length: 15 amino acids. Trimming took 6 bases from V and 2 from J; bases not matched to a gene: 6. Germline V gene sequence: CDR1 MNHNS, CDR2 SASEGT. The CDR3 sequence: CASSGDRSPYNEQFF. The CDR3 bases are TGTGCCAGCAGCGGGGACAGGTCCCCCTACAATGAGCAGTTCTTC.

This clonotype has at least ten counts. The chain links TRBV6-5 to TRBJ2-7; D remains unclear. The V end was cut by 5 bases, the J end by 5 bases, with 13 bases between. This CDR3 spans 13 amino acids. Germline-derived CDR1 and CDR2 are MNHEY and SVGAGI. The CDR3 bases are TGTGCCAGCAGTACTCTCATAGGTCACGAGCAGTACTTC. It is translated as CASSTLIGHEQYF.

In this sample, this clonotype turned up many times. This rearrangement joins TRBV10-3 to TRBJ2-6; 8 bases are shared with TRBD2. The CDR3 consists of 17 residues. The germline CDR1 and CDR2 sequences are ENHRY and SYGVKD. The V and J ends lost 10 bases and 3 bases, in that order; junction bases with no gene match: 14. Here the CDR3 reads CATSGGAYSYGANVLTF. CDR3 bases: TGTGCCACAAGCGGGGGAGCATACTCTTATGGGGCCAACGTCCTGACTTTC.

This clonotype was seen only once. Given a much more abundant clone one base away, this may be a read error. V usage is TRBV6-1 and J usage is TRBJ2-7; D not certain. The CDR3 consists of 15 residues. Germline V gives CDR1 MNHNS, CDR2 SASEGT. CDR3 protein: CTSSQLLTEPYEQYF. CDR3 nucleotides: TGTACCAGCAGCCAACTACTCACTGAGCCCTACGAGCAGTACTTC.

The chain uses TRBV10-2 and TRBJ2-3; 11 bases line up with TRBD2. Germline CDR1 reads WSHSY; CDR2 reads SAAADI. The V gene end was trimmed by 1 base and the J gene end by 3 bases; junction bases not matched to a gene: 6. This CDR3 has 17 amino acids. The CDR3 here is CASSEFLAGGPTDTQYF. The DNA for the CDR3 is TGCGCCAGCAGTGAGTTTTTAGCGGGAGGGCCTACAGATACGCAGTATTTT.

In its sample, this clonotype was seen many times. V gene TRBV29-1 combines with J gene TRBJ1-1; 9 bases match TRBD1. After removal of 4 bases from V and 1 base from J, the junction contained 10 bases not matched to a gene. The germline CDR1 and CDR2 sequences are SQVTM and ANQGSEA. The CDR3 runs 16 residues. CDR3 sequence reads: CSVAGQGGVGNTEAFF. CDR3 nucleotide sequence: TGCAGCGTTGCGGGACAGGGAGGGGTTGGGAACACTGAAGCTTTCTTT.